The table lists the clone carrying this T cell receptor beta chain with a count of one. The antigen remains undetermined. This CDR3 has 15 residues. The germline V gene encodes CDR1 SGHNT and CDR2 YYREEE (reference sequence). Trimming left V 0 bases short and J 0 bases short, with 9 bases between. The data derive from a study of shared clonotypes between healthy human individuals. General study findings and limits: Only blood underwent sampling, and tissue repertoires likely differ.

Sequencing was performed with immunoSEQ multiplex PCR; in TCRdb, only in-frame clones are kept and a portion is missing. The sample comprises approximately 2.3 million clones, over 90% of which are singletons, and about 0.39% rests with the top ten. This clonotype was sampled from a young man in good health. Some clones in this sample may be carry-over from other donors' samples. The J gene is TRBJ1-2, the V gene TRBV5-4, with no clear D. The sequenced material came from naive CD4+ T cells from PBMCs. Subset meaning: CD45RA+ positively selected. DNA for the CDR3: TGTGCCAGCAGCTTGGCGGGAGCCACTAACTATGGCTACACCTTC. This gives the protein CASSLAGATNYGYTF.